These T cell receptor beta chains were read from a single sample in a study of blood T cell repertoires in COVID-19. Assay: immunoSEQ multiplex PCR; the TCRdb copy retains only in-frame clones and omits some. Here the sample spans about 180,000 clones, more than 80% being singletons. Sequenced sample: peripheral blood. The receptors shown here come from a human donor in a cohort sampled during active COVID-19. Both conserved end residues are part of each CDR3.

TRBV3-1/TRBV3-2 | CASSHIGADTEAFF
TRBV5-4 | CASHLRGAPYNEQFF
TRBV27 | CASSLRQGIAEQYF
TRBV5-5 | CASSLYHSFYEQYF
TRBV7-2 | CASSLSPHLTSGNTIYF
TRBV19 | CASSPGQGGEKLFF
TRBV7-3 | CASSLSPRAEAFF
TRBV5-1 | CASSVTGLNTEAFF
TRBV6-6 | CATRTLTSNQPQHF
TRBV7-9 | CASLAGFYEQYF
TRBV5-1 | CASSLASDPRGNSPLHF
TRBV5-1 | CASSLESRTPSYGYTF
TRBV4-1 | CASSPSGTGPTYEQYF
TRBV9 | CASSVEGGPINTGELFF
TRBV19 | CASTPGQGTHYEQYF
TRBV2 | CASQTETEVNEKLFF
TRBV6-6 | CASSYTGGGEKLFF
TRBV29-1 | CSVEEVRGNEKLFF
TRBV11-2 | CASSLGVGTLETQYF
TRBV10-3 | CAISEISDTQYF
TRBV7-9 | CASSTRQRTNYGYTF
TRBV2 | CASSEEVAGDLSQFF
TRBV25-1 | CASKHRSAGELFF
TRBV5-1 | CASSLAETGLYGYTF
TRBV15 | CATSRDGGYEQYF
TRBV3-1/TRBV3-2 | CASSQAPATNEKLFF
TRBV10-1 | CARKEDEQYF
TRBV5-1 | CASSLGPLEGAPEAFF
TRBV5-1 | CASAFGQGSIYNEQFF
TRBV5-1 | CASSLRGAADTQYF
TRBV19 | CASTRLAGAYNEQFF
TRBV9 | CASSVGTGLHYGYTF
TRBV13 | CASSFGQGETQYF
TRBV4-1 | CASSQDVTAQPKYGYTF
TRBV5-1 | CASSLVISTDTQYF
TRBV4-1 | CASSLQGAPDTEAFF
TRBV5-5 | CASSPSGDSLVDEQYF
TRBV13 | CASSLEQNTEAFF
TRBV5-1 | CASSLTGGTEAFF
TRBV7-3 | CASSLTDRNNEQFF
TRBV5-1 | CASSPGQEKNTIYF
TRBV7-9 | CASSLTGGSTDTQYF
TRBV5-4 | CASSSNLGEQYF